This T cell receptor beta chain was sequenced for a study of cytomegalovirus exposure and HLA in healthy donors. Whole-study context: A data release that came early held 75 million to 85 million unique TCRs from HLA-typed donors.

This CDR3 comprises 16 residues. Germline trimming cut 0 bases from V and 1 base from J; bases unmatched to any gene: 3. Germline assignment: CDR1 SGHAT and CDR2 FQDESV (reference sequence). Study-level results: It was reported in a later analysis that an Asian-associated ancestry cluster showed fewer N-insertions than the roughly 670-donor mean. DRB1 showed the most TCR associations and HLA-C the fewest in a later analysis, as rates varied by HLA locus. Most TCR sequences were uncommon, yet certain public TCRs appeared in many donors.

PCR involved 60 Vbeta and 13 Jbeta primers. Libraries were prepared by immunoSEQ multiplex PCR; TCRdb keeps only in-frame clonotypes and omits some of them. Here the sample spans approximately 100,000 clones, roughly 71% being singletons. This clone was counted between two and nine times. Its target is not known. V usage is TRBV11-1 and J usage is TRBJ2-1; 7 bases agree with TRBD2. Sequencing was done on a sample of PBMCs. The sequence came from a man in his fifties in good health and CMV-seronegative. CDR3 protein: CASSLAGGQSYNEQFF. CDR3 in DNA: TGTGCCAGCAGCTTAGCGGGAGGGCAGTCCTACAATGAGCAGTTCTTC.